Given below is one T cell receptor beta chain in context. Its target is not known. This record belongs to a study of OX40 agonist ivuxolimab in advanced cancers. The wider study: Patients were roughly 83% male with ages roughly 23 to 79, mean 60. Allowance was made for prior anti-PD-1, anti-PD-L1 or anti-CTLA-4 therapy, and 40% had some.

The repertoire was sequenced with immunoSEQ multiplex PCR; TCRdb's copy has only in-frame clones and lacks some. The sample holds 70,000 or so clones, roughly nine tenths seen once. Study results and caveats: Clonal expansion in partial responders at 0.1-3.0 mg/kg ranked among the lowest. Certain nonresponders likewise exhibited a low normalized T-cell clonal expansion.

Trimming removed 4 bases from V and 0 bases from J, with 16 bases in between. The CDR3 covers 17 residues. Germline CDR1 and CDR2: KGHSH and LQKENI. The sequences come from CD4+ or CD8+ T cells sorted from blood, collected in a trial of the OX40 agonist ivuxolimab. The sequence came from an adult with an advanced solid tumor such as melanoma, head and neck, liver or kidney cancer. V gene TRBV18 combines with J gene TRBJ1-5, with D perhaps TRBD1 (6 bases). In nucleotides, the CDR3 is TGTGCCAGCTCACTTACAACTACAGGGATTAGCAATCAGCCCCAGCATTTT. Translating it yields CASSLTTTGISNQPQHF.